The entry that follows covers one TCR beta chain sequence. Method: immunoSEQ multiplex PCR; TCRdb's copy keeps in-frame clones and lacks some. The data show more than 65,000 clones, more than 75% seen once. This sample is part of a study of T cells after somatic rescue of genetic block. This CDR3 comprises 15 residues. V lost 4 bases, J lost 0 bases, and 13 bases lay in between. Germline values: CDR1 SGHDT, CDR2 YYEEEE. The material sequenced was peripheral blood mononuclear cells (PBMCs). The source of this sequence is a man aged 25-40 years. The rearrangement links TRBV5-6 to TRBJ1-1; D is unclear. CDR3 amino acids: CASSRGRFMNTEAFF. CDR3 coding DNA: TGTGCCAGCAGCAGAGGGAGATTTATGAACACTGAAGCTTTCTTT.